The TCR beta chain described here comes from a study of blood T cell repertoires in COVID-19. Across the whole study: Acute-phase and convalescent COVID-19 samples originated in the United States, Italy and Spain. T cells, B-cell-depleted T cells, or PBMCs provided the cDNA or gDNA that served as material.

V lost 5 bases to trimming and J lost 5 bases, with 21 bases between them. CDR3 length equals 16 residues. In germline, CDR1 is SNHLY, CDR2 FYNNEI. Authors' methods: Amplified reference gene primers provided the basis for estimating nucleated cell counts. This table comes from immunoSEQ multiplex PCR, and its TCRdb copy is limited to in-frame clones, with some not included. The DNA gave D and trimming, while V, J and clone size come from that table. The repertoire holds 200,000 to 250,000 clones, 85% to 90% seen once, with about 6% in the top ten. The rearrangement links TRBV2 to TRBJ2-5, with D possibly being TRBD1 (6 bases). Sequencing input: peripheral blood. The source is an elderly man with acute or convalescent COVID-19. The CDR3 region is CASSPQGNGLLETQYF. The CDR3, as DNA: TGTGCCAGCAGTCCACAGGGTAATGGCCTCTTGGAGACCCAGTACTTC.